The entry that follows covers one T cell receptor beta chain sequence. Its target is not known. This CDR3 is built from 12 residues. V was pared by 7 bases and J by 9 bases, with 7 bases of the junction left unmatched. Germline CDR1 and CDR2: MNHEY and SVGAGI. This entry belongs to a study of Ad26.COV2.S vaccination and SARS-CoV-2 variants. Study in general: Donor joined the COV1001 Ad26.COV2.S trial arm. By the intramuscular route, Ad26.COV2.S was given once, or twice 56 days apart. General study findings and limits: Recipients of vaccine and of placebo showed similar breadth of their non-spike TCR repertoires.

As for treatment: about 20 received Ad26.COV2.S at low or high dose, single or two shots; several received placebo; per-sample allocation not given. Day 63 after the first vaccine or placebo injection was the time point for sampling. The vaccine delivered Wuhan-strain SARS-CoV-2 spike through an Ad26 vector. This table comes from immunoSEQ multiplex PCR, and its TCRdb copy is limited to in-frame clones, with some not included. The sample carries about 480,000 clones, around 85% recorded once. The chain recombines TRBV6-5 with TRBJ1-2; the match to TRBD1 covers 8 bases. The source material was peripheral blood, sampled in a trial of Ad26.COV2.S vaccine versus placebo. The receptor was derived from a person aged 18 to 59 who received the Ad26.COV2.S COVID-19 vaccine or a placebo. The CDR3 nucleotides read TGTGCCAGCACCTGGACAGGGCAGCGCTACACCTTC. Its protein is CASTWTGQRYTF.